This is a list of T cell receptor beta chains from one sample in a study of blood T cell repertoires in COVID-19. The assay was immunoSEQ multiplex PCR, and TCRdb's table has in-frame clones only and misses some. The sample holds 300,000 to 500,000 clones; roughly 90% are singletons and the top ten take more than 0.9%. The sample taken for sequencing was PBMCs or T cells enriched from blood (not recorded which). These TCRs come from a woman aged 25 to 39 with acute COVID-19. The CDR3 runs from the conserved cysteine through the conserved F or W. A D gene is named only where the DNA matches it firmly. Size is omitted from some rows. Given values are once, few, many or a class for expanded clones.

d_call j_call v_call clone_size cdr3_aa cdr3_nt
TRBD2 TRBJ2-2 TRBV5-1 NA CASSRGGANTGELFF TGCGCCAGCAGCAGGGGAGGGGCGAACACCGGGGAGCTGTTTTTT
NA TRBJ2-3 TRBV4-1 NA CASSQRQTSVTDTQYF TGCGCCAGCAGCCAAAGGCAGACTAGTGTCACAGATACGCAGTATTTT
NA TRBJ2-2 TRBV7-2 NA CASSLRRKLAPNTGELFF TGTGCCAGCAGCTTACGCCGCAAGCTCGCCCCGAACACCGGGGAGCTGTTTTTT
NA TRBJ1-2 TRBV29-1 NA CSVDDRSKRGHTF TGCAGCGTCGATGACAGGTCTAAGAGGGGCCACACCTTC
TRBD1 TRBJ1-5 TRBV30 NA CAWGQGNQPQHF TGTGCCTGGGGACAGGGCAATCAGCCCCAGCATTTT
NA TRBJ1-5 TRBV27 NA CASSLGSGGQPQHF TGTGCCAGCAGTTTGGGGTCGGGCGGGCAGCCCCAGCATTTT
NA TRBJ1-5 TRBV6-5 few CASSPVIGQPQHF TGTGCCAGCAGCCCGGTTATCGGTCAGCCCCAGCATTTT
NA TRBJ1-4 TRBV15 NA CATSREDRTNEKLFF TGTGCCACCAGCAGGGAGGACAGAACTAATGAAAAACTGTTTTTT
NA TRBJ2-5 TRBV5-1 NA CASSLSAGRETQYF TGCGCCAGCAGCTTGTCGGCAGGGCGAGAGACCCAGTACTTC
NA TRBJ1-3 TRBV9 NA CASSLGGASGNTIYF TGTGCCAGCAGTCTTGGCGGAGCTTCTGGAAACACCATATATTTT
TRBD1 TRBJ1-4 TRBV29-1 NA CSVIDRGNEKLFF TGCAGCGTTATTGACAGGGGTAATGAAAAACTGTTTTTT
NA TRBJ1-2 TRBV6-6 once CASSRPGGNYGYTF TGTGCCAGCAGCCGACCAGGAGGCAACTATGGCTACACCTTC
NA TRBJ2-1 TRBV19 NA CASRPSGGGSYNEQFF TGTGCCAGTAGACCATCGGGGGGCGGCTCCTACAATGAGCAGTTCTTC
TRBD1 TRBJ1-3 TRBV4-1 NA CASSQDAGGSGNTIYF TGCGCCAGCAGCCAAGACGCAGGGGGTTCTGGAAACACCATATATTTT
TRBD1 TRBJ1-2 TRBV7-2 NA CASSLATGYGYTF TGTGCCAGCAGCTTAGCGACAGGGTATGGCTACACCTTC
TRBD1 TRBJ2-2 TRBV7-7 few CASSPDRVDTGELFF TGTGCCAGCAGCCCGGACAGGGTGGACACCGGGGAGCTGTTTTTT
NA TRBJ2-7 TRBV27 NA CASSLVGSFRDEQYF TGTGCCAGCAGTTTAGTGGGGAGTTTTAGGGACGAGCAGTACTTC
NA TRBJ1-6 TRBV7-3 few CASSLTVRNSPLHF TGTGCCAGCAGCTTAACGGTGAGGAATTCACCCCTCCACTTT
TRBD1 TRBJ2-1 TRBV5-1 NA CASSLWDSNEQFF TGCGCCAGCAGCTTGTGGGACAGCAATGAGCAGTTCTTC
NA TRBJ1-2 TRBV11-2 NA CASSPGGGYTF TGTGCCAGCAGCCCCGGGGGGGGCTACACCTTC
NA TRBJ1-2 TRBV24-1 few CATRDNYYGYTF TGTGCCACCAGGGATAACTACTATGGCTACACCTTC
NA TRBJ2-3 TRBV7-9 NA CASSLGLPTDTQYF TGTGCCAGCAGCTTAGGACTCCCCACAGATACGCAGTATTTT
NA TRBJ2-7 TRBV27 NA CASSLKKPIDEQYF TGTGCCAGCAGCCTAAAAAAACCTATAGACGAGCAGTACTTC
TRBD1 TRBJ2-7 TRBV7-9 NA CASSFGQGVSYEQYF TGTGCCAGCAGCTTTGGACAGGGTGTCTCCTACGAGCAGTACTTC
NA TRBJ1-6 TRBV30 few CAWSGQYNSPLHF TGTGCCTGGTCCGGACAGTATAATTCACCCCTCCACTTT
TRBD1 TRBJ2-7 TRBV4-1 NA CASSRQLAGQGAYEQYF TGCGCCAGCAGCCGACAACTGGCGGGACAGGGAGCCTACGAGCAGTACTTC
NA TRBJ1-1 TRBV12-5 NA CASGYKTSGEAFF TGTGCTAGTGGTTACAAGACCTCAGGAGAAGCTTTCTTT
NA TRBJ2-3 TRBV3-1/TRBV3-2 NA CASNPGPYAGSTQYF TGTGCCAGCAACCCTGGACCATACGCGGGGAGTACGCAGTATTTT
NA TRBJ1-5 TRBV19 NA CASSIGGVLQPQHF TGTGCCAGTAGTATAGGGGGGGTCTTGCAGCCCCAGCATTTT
TRBD2 TRBJ2-5 TRBV19 NA CASSMAGGGFQETQYF TGTGCCAGTAGTATGGCGGGCGGGGGGTTTCAAGAGACCCAGTACTTC
TRBD1 TRBJ2-5 TRBV5-1 NA CASSYGTGAGETQYF TGCGCCAGCAGCTACGGGACAGGGGCGGGAGAGACCCAGTACTTC
NA TRBJ2-3 TRBV5-1 NA CASSATSPTDTQYF TGCGCCAGCAGCGCCACGAGCCCAACAGATACGCAGTATTTT
TRBD2 TRBJ2-3 TRBV4-3 NA CASSQNLGLAGALDTQYF TGCGCCAGCAGCCAAAATCTCGGACTAGCGGGGGCCCTAGATACGCAGTATTTT
TRBD2 TRBJ2-1 TRBV4-3 NA CASSQEGTITYNEQFF TGCGCCAGCAGCCAAGAGGGGACTATAACCTACAATGAGCAGTTCTTC
NA TRBJ1-1 TRBV5-1 NA CASSLNGGSEAFF TGCGCCAGCAGCTTGAATGGTGGTAGTGAAGCTTTCTTT
NA TRBJ2-7 TRBV3-1/TRBV3-2 NA CASSQVQRREQYF TGTGCCAGCAGCCAAGTACAGCGGCGCGAGCAGTACTTC
NA TRBJ2-1 TRBV5-6 NA CASSLSPGIGEQFF TGTGCCAGCAGCTTATCTCCGGGGATCGGTGAGCAGTTCTTC
TRBD2 TRBJ2-2 TRBV18 NA CASSKLGTSGPKNRVGELFF TGTGCCAGCTCCAAACTCGGGACTAGCGGGCCTAAAAACAGGGTCGGGGAGCTGTTTTTT
NA TRBJ2-3 TRBV10-3 NA CATFQGATDTQYF TGTGCCACCTTCCAGGGCGCGACAGATACGCAGTATTTT
TRBD1 TRBJ1-2 TRBV7-9 NA CASSRDRSYGYTF TGTGCCAGCAGCCGGGACAGAAGCTATGGCTACACCTTC
NA TRBJ2-3 TRBV5-1 NA CASSGGKGTDTQYF TGCGCCAGCAGCGGGGGGAAGGGCACAGATACGCAGTATTTT
NA TRBJ2-1 TRBV19 NA CASSMPEAYNEQFF TGTGCCAGTAGTATGCCGGAGGCCTACAATGAGCAGTTCTTC
NA TRBJ1-5 TRBV5-5 NA CASSLRVAGGNQPQHF TGTGCCAGCAGCTTGAGAGTGGCAGGGGGCAATCAGCCCCAGCATTTT
TRBD2 TRBJ2-1 TRBV7-3 NA CASSLLAGDEQFF TGTGCCAGCAGTTTACTAGCGGGGGATGAGCAGTTCTTC
NA TRBJ1-2 TRBV12-3/TRBV12-4 NA CASSLVLVGYTF TGTGCCAGCAGTTTAGTGTTAGTGGGCTACACCTTC
TRBD1 TRBJ1-1 TRBV7-3 NA CASSPRRDSEAFF TGTGCCAGCAGCCCACGTAGGGACAGTGAAGCTTTCTTT
TRBD1 TRBJ1-6 TRBV25-1 NA CASGPGTGVAPLHF TGTGCCAGCGGACCTGGGACAGGGGTAGCACCCCTCCACTTT
NA TRBJ1-4 TRBV7-3 NA CASSARSGANEKLFF TGTGCCAGCAGCGCCCGGTCCGGAGCTAATGAAAAACTGTTTTTT
NA TRBJ1-2 TRBV7-9 NA CASTHLEQRANYGYTF TGTGCCAGCACCCATTTAGAACAGAGAGCTAACTATGGCTACACCTTC
NA TRBJ2-1 TRBV7-3 NA CASSFAAGPYNEQFF TGTGCCAGCAGCTTCGCGGCTGGCCCCTACAATGAGCAGTTCTTC
TRBD2 TRBJ2-2 TRBV5-1 NA CASSGGLNTGELFF TGCGCCAGTAGCGGGGGCCTGAACACCGGGGAGCTGTTTTTT
TRBD2 TRBJ2-7 TRBV18 NA CASSPGLAGPYEQYF TGTGCCAGCTCTCCGGGACTAGCGGGACCCTACGAGCAGTACTTC
NA TRBJ2-2 TRBV24-1 NA CATSDPGQGWGTGELFF TGTGCCACCAGTGATCCCGGGCAGGGATGGGGCACCGGGGAGCTGTTTTTT
TRBD1 TRBJ1-5 TRBV5-1 NA CASSLAPGGVPQPQHF TGCGCCAGCAGCTTGGCCCCAGGGGGAGTTCCTCAGCCCCAGCATTTT